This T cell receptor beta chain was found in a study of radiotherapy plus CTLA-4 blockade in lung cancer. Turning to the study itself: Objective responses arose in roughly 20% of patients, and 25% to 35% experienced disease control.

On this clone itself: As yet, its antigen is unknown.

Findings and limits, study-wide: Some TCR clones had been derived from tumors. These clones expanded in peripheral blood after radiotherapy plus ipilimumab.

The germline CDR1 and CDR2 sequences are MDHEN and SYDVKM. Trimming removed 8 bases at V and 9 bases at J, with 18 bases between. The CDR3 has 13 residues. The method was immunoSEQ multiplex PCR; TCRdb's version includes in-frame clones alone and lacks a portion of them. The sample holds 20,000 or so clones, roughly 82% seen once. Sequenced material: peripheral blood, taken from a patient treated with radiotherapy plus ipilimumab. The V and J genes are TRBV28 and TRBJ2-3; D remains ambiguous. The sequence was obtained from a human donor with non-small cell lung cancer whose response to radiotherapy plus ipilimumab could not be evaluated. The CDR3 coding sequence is TGTGCCAGCCATGAGGCTGACGGTAGGACGCAGTATTTT. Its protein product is CASHEADGRTQYF.